This TCR beta chain was observed in a study of vaccination effects on CD4 cells after COVID-19. Findings of the study overall: Among infection- and vaccine-induced clones, marked clonal contraction occurred late after vaccination.

As for this clone: Its matching antigen is unknown.

The CDR3 loop spans 13 amino acids. V lost 2 bases to trimming and J lost 4 bases, with 5 bases between them. CDR1 is KGHSH, CDR2 LQKENI, per germline. Cultured cells yielded isolated CD4+ T cells after approximately nine days. The participants, recipients of two vaccine doses, got either BNT162b2 or mRNA-1273. The data were produced by immunoSEQ multiplex PCR, yet TCRdb's version contains in-frame clones alone and is incomplete. The sample includes tens of thousands of clones, 70% to 75% seen only once; the top ten take over 2%. The J gene is TRBJ2-2, the V gene TRBV18, with TRBD2 as a possible D gene (5 bases). The source of this sequence is a human donor who received a COVID-19 vaccine. Sequenced material: CD4+ T cells from PBMCs cultured without peptide, taken after COVID-19 vaccination. CDR3 sequence (DNA): TGTGCCAGCTCACCAAGCGGCACCGGGGAGCTGTTTTTT. It is translated as CASSPSGTGELFF. Variable domain in full (rest from reference TRBV18 and TRBJ2-2): NAGVMQNPRHLVRRRGQEARLRCSPMKGHSHVYWYRQLPEEGLKFMVYLQKENIIDESGMPKERFSAEFPKEGPSILRIQQVVRGDSAAYFCASSPSGTGELFFGEGSRLTVL.